This passage covers 3 T cell receptor beta chains from one sample sequenced in a study of regulatory T cells in long-lasting Graves disease. Building the TCR beta libraries relied on iRepertoire HTBI primers, and CDR3 regions underwent Arm-PCR. TCRdb ran MiXCR on the multiplex PCR reads and lists one entry per CDR3 protein. The table shows fewer than 550,000 distinct CDR3 sequences, with about 16% occurring only once. Regarding time point: newly diagnosed GD, antithyroid drugs for less than 3 months. PBMC-derived RNA was used for the TCR library. These same records also appear under a second study, on T cells in Graves' hyperthyroidism and ophthalmopathy.

The specimen was peripheral blood mononuclear cells (PBMCs), collected at new diagnosis, from a patient treated with antithyroid drugs. The source of these receptors is a woman aged 35-60 years with Graves disease.

The rearrangement uses TRBV20-1 and TRBJ1-5; perhaps TRBD1 as D (6 bases). The V gene's germline CDR1 is DFQATT and CDR2 SNEGSKA (reference sequence). The CDR3 spans 14 residues. V shed 5 bases and J shed 6 bases, with 17 bases lying between them. The CDR3 is CSAPSRDIAQPQHF. The CDR3 DNA reads as TGCAGTGCTCCCAGTCGGGACATCGCTCAGCCCCAGCATTTT.

V usage is TRBV7-9 and J usage is TRBJ2-2; D is unclear. Per the germline V gene, CDR1 is SEHNR and CDR2 is FQNEAQ (reference sequence). This CDR3 has 15 amino acids. The V end was cut by 0 bases, the J end by 5 bases, with 10 bases between. The CDR3 reads CASSLAEGVTGELFF. DNA for the CDR3: TGTGCCAGCAGCTTAGCTGAAGGAGTAACCGGGGAGCTGTTTTTT.

This clonotype was found a few times. This chain uses TRBV10-3 with TRBJ2-7, with D possibly TRBD1 on 6 matching bases. The ends were cut back, 6 bases at V and 2 bases at J, with 17 bases in the middle. This CDR3 comprises 15 residues. The V gene's germline CDR1 is ENHRY and CDR2 SYGVKD. CDR3 loop: CAIRTRDTLAYEQYF. CDR3 in DNA: TGTGCCATCAGGACCAGGGACACCCTAGCCTACGAGCAGTACTTC.